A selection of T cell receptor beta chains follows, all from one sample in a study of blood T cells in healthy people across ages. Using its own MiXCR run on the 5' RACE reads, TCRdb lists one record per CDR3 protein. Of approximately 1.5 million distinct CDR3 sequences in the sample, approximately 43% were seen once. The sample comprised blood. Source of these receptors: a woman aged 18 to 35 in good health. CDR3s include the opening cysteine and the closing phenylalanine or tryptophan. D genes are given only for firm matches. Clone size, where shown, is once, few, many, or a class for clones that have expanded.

cdr3_aa: CASQREQGTETQYF; cdr3_nt: TGTGCCAGCCAGAGGGAACAGGGGACTGAGACCCAGTACTTC; clone_size: few; j_call: TRBJ2-5; v_call: TRBV2; d_call: -
cdr3_aa: CASSSLAGDGAGELFF; cdr3_nt: TGTGCCAGCAGCTCCCTAGCGGGAGACGGCGCCGGGGAGCTGTTTTTT; clone_size: -; j_call: TRBJ2-2; v_call: TRBV7-3; d_call: TRBD2
cdr3_aa: CASSLEQGRSPLHF; cdr3_nt: TGCGCCAGCAGTTTGGAACAGGGTCGTTCACCCCTCCACTTT; clone_size: -; j_call: TRBJ1-6; v_call: TRBV5-1; d_call: -
cdr3_aa: CASSHHSDDRSPYGYTF; cdr3_nt: TGTGCCAGCAGCCATCACTCCGACGACAGGAGCCCTTATGGCTACACCTTC; clone_size: -; j_call: TRBJ1-2; v_call: TRBV4-2; d_call: -
cdr3_aa: CATSPGGAVPGELFF; cdr3_nt: TGTGCCACCAGCCCGGGGGGCGCGGTGCCCGGGGAGCTGTTTTTT; clone_size: -; j_call: TRBJ2-2; v_call: TRBV2; d_call: -
cdr3_aa: CASSTLYRGHTANYGYTF; cdr3_nt: TGTGCCAGCAGTACCTTGTACAGGGGGCATACAGCTAACTATGGCTACACCTTC; clone_size: few; j_call: TRBJ1-2; v_call: TRBV27; d_call: TRBD1
cdr3_aa: CASLSSYNEQFF; cdr3_nt: TGTGCCAGCCTTAGCTCCTACAATGAGCAGTTCTTC; clone_size: many; j_call: TRBJ2-1; v_call: TRBV21-1; d_call: -
cdr3_aa: CARLGNYNEQYF; cdr3_nt: TGTGCCCGCCTAGGGAACTACAATGAGCAGTACTTC; clone_size: -; j_call: TRBJ2-7; v_call: TRBV6-7; d_call: -
cdr3_aa: CASSQPPGSNEQFF; cdr3_nt: TGTGCCAGCAGCCAGCCCCCAGGCAGCAATGAGCAGTTCTTC; clone_size: few; j_call: TRBJ2-1; v_call: TRBV3-1; d_call: -
cdr3_aa: CATSDWGRVNEQYF; cdr3_nt: TGTGCCACCAGTGATTGGGGAAGAGTTAATGAGCAGTACTTC; clone_size: -; j_call: TRBJ2-5; v_call: TRBV24-1; d_call: -
cdr3_aa: CASSLGLNTQYF; cdr3_nt: TGTGCCAGCAGCTTAGGGCTAAATACGCAGTATTTT; clone_size: few; j_call: TRBJ2-3; v_call: TRBV7-2; d_call: -
cdr3_aa: CSPRGSGQSYNEQFF; cdr3_nt: TGCAGTCCTCGGGGTAGCGGACAGTCCTACAATGAGCAGTTCTTC; clone_size: many; j_call: TRBJ2-1; v_call: TRBV20-1; d_call: -
cdr3_aa: CASSQDLTRTTYNEQYF; cdr3_nt: TGCGCCAGCAGCCAAGATCTAACCCGGACAACCTACAATGAGCAGTACTTC; clone_size: -; j_call: TRBJ2-7; v_call: TRBV4-3; d_call: -
cdr3_aa: CSASDRGGLRSNQPQHF; cdr3_nt: TGCAGCGCTTCGGACAGAGGGGGTCTTCGGAGCAATCAGCCCCAGCATTTT; clone_size: -; j_call: TRBJ1-5; v_call: TRBV29-1; d_call: -